This entry describes one T cell receptor (beta chain). Its matching antigen is unknown. This record belongs to a study of cytomegalovirus exposure and HLA in healthy donors. Turning to the study itself: Drawn from HLA-typed donors, about 85 million unique TCRs were held in an early data release. Genotyping of 400 or so donors showed that roughly 80% belonged to the Caucasian-associated ancestry cluster.

Study-wide results and limits: Exclusion as indistinguishable affected some V segments, including TRBV6-2 and TRBV6-3.

The CDR3 runs 18 residues. V gave up 0 bases and J gave up 0 bases; unmatched junction bases: 7. Looked up from germline, CDR1 is MNHNS and CDR2 is SASEGT. The PCR employed 60 Vbeta primers together with 13 Jbeta primers. Some clones are missing from TCRdb's copy, which holds only in-frame ones; the method was immunoSEQ multiplex PCR. The data hold about 200,000 clones, with 82% observed a single time. The chain links TRBV6-1 to TRBJ1-4, with TRBD1 matching over 7 bases. The receptor was isolated from a boy aged 2 to 10 in good health and CMV-seronegative. The sequenced sample was PBMCs. In DNA, the CDR3 is TGTGCCAGCAGTGAAGCGCTGGGGACAGCGGCAACTAATGAAAAACTGTTTTTT. Translation gives CASSEALGTAATNEKLFF.